Following are 21 T cell receptor beta chains from one sample sequenced in a study of control samples from healthy donors and cancer patients. Generated by immunoSEQ multiplex PCR, the TCRdb table keeps only in-frame clones and is missing some. In the table there are some 78,000 clones, approximately 91% of which are singletons. Specimen: blood. Every receptor here comes from a woman aged 55-69 years in good health.

The chain combines TRBV28 with TRBJ2-3; D is possibly TRBD1 or TRBD2 (5 bases each). V was clipped by 6 bases and J by 4 bases, with 17 bases between them. There are 15 residues in the CDR3. Germline V CDR1 and CDR2: MDHEN, SYDVKM. This CDR3 is CASSPRMTGPDTQYF. The DNA of the CDR3 is TGTGCCAGCAGCCCACGGATGACGGGACCAGATACGCAGTATTTT.

The DNA of the CDR3 is TGTGCCAGCAGGGCTTACGGGGGGGCCTCGGGTAATACGCAGTATTTT. It translates to CASRAYGGASGNTQYF. The rearrangement links TRBV7-8 to TRBJ2-3; 8 bases map to TRBD2. CDR1 and CDR2 (germline): SGHVS, FQNEAQ. J was trimmed by 7 bases and V by 6 bases; bases with no gene match: 15. There are 16 residues in the CDR3.

This chain joins TRBV7-2 and TRBJ2-6; possible D gene TRBD1, 5 bases. Per germline, CDR1 SGHTA and CDR2 FQGNSA. V was trimmed by 9 bases and J by 0 bases, leaving 12 bases between them. The CDR3 is 15 amino acids. The CDR3 DNA reads as TGTGCCAGTGGGTCAGGGTCCTCTGGGGCCAACGTCCTGACTTTC. Translating gives CASGSGSSGANVLTF.

The chain recombines TRBV28 with TRBJ2-7, with 8 bases that match TRBD1. CDR1 and CDR2 (germline): MDHEN, SYDVKM. The CDR3 covers 15 residues. V shed 5 bases and J 6 bases; nucleotides not matched to a gene: 12. The CDR3: CASSERTGYLPEQYF. CDR3 nucleotide sequence: TGTGCCAGCAGTGAAAGGACAGGGTATTTACCCGAGCAGTACTTC.

As to this clone: A junction end diverges from the germline sequence, so it may reflect a read error. Other DNA sequences within the sample encode an identical CDR3. The chain carries TRBV18 and TRBJ1-2; D is ambiguous. This CDR3 region has 15 residues. Germline CDR1 reads KGHSH; CDR2 reads LQKENI. CDR3 coding DNA: TGTGCCAGCTCACCAGGCGAGGGTCCGGTCTATGGCTACACTTTC. It yields the protein CASSPGEGPVYGYTF.

V gene TRBV15 combines with J gene TRBJ2-4, with a tentative D call TRBD1 (6 bases). Germline CDR1 reads LNHNV; CDR2 reads YYDKDF (reference sequence). Trimming removed 0 bases at V and 2 bases at J, with 14 bases between. This CDR3 has 17 residues. In nucleotides, the CDR3 is TGTGCCACCAGCAGAGAGCTCAGGGGCGGAACCAAAAACATTCAGTACTTC. Its protein is CATSRELRGGTKNIQYF.

The CDR3, as DNA: TGTGCCAGTAGTGACCGAGGACGGAGAAAGAACACTGAAGCTTTCTTT. Its translation is CASSDRGRRKNTEAFF. The gene calls are TRBV19 and TRBJ1-1; D gene ambiguous. Germline CDR1 and CDR2: LNHDA and SQIVND (reference sequence). This CDR3 is 16 amino acids long. V lost 5 bases to trimming and J lost 1 base, with 17 bases between them.

This clone rates as medium-sized (0.01 to 0.1%). The gene calls are TRBV27 and TRBJ1-5; a weak D match, TRBD1 (6 bases). The germline CDR1 and CDR2 sequences are MNHEY and SMNVEV (reference sequence). This CDR3 region has 12 residues. Trimming took off 4 bases at V and 10 bases at J, with 11 bases between the two ends. CDR3 DNA: TGTGCCAGCAGTTCCACAGGGATTCCCCAGCATTTT. Protein sequence: CASSSTGIPQHF.

This chain links TRBV28 with TRBJ2-1; TRBD2 might be the D (6 bases). The CDR3 length is 15 residues. Between the trimmed V and J ends, which lost 5 bases and 3 bases, there was a span of 14 bases. Germline CDR1 reads MDHEN; CDR2 reads SYDVKM. The CDR3 sequence: CASSPRGGNYNEQFF. For the CDR3, the DNA is TGTGCCAGCAGTCCTAGAGGAGGGAACTACAATGAGCAGTTCTTC.

The rearrangement joins TRBV18 to TRBJ1-6; maybe TRBD1 (5 bases). The ends were cut back, 3 bases at V and 8 bases at J, with 8 bases in the middle. Germline CDR1 is KGHSH and CDR2 is LQKENI. The CDR3 consists of 13 residues. The CDR3 sequence is CASSPTGDSPLHF. CDR3 DNA sequence: TGTGCCAGCTCACCCACGGGGGATTCACCCCTCCACTTT. Together with reference TRBV18 and TRBJ1-6, the CDR3 gives the full variable domain: NAGVMQNPRHLVRRRGQEARLRCSPMKGHSHVYWYRQLPEEGLKFMVYLQKENIIDESGMPKERFSAEFPKEGPSILRIQQVVRGDSAAYFCASSPTGDSPLHFGNGTRLTVT.

This chain links TRBV3-1 (or the pseudogene TRBV3-2) with TRBJ2-3, with unresolved D. V shed 2 bases and J shed 1 base, with 10 bases lying between them. Looked up from germline, CDR1 is LGHDT and CDR2 is YNNKEL (reference sequence). The CDR3 covers 15 residues. CDR3 sequence: CASSQRGGGTDTQYF. CDR3 in DNA: TGTGCCAGCAGCCAACGAGGCGGTGGCACAGATACGCAGTATTTT.

The chain links TRBV4-3 to TRBJ2-1; weak D call: TRBD1 (5 bases). Germline-derived CDR1 and CDR2 are LGHNA and YSLEER. The CDR3 runs to 16 residues. Trimming stripped 1 base from V and 3 bases from J, with 13 bases between. CDR3 sequence reads: CASSQVPRGGYNEQFF. The CDR3 DNA reads as TGCGCCAGCAGCCAAGTACCAAGGGGCGGCTACAATGAGCAGTTCTTC.

The chain links TRBV6-1 to TRBJ1-2; no firm D call. The germline gives CDR1 MNHNS, CDR2 SASEGT. V gave up 4 bases and J gave up 3 bases, with 24 bases separating them. The CDR3 length is 18 residues. CDR3 loop: CASSVGPGPLLPDYGYTF. CDR3 bases: TGTGCCAGCAGTGTCGGACCAGGTCCCTTACTACCCGACTATGGCTACACCTTC.

This sequence joins TRBV10-3 and TRBJ2-7, with 8 bases identical to TRBD1. This CDR3 comprises 16 residues. Germline lookup yields CDR1 ENHRY and CDR2 SYGVKD. V shed 7 bases and J 1 base; nucleotides not matched to a gene: 12. The CDR3 DNA sequence: TGTGCCATCACGTCATCAGGCGGACAGGGATCCTACGAGCAGTACTTC. This translates into CAITSSGGQGSYEQYF.

The V call is TRBV27, the J call TRBJ1-1, with 10 bases that match TRBD1. V lost 5 bases, J lost 0 bases, and 6 bases stayed unmatched. The CDR3 spans 16 residues. Looked up from germline, CDR1 is MNHEY and CDR2 is SMNVEV (reference sequence). CDR3 nucleotide sequence: TGTGCCAGCAGTCCCACGGGACAGGGGTTGAACACTGAAGCTTTCTTT. Encoded protein: CASSPTGQGLNTEAFF.

The rearrangement uses TRBV5-4 and TRBJ1-2; D is perhaps TRBD1 (5 bases). CDR1 and CDR2 (germline): SGHNT, YYREEE (reference sequence). This CDR3 has 15 amino acids. V shed 1 base and J shed 9 bases, with 19 bases lying between them. CDR3 nucleotide sequence: TGTGCCAGCAGCTTGATTTCGGCGACAGTAGATCGCTACACCTTC. This sequence encodes CASSLISATVDRYTF. The full variable domain, with the rest looked up from reference TRBV5-4 and TRBJ1-2, is ETGVTQSPTHLIKTRGQQVTLRCSSQSGHNTVSWYQQALGQGPQFIFQYYREEENGRGNFPPRFSGLQFPNYSSELNVNALELDDSALYLCASSLISATVDRYTFGSGTRLTVV.

The rearrangement joins TRBV2 to TRBJ2-1, with D possibly TRBD1 on 6 matching bases. Germline-derived CDR1 and CDR2 are SNHLY and FYNNEI. Trimming took off 4 bases at V and 7 bases at J, with 17 bases between the two ends. This CDR3 has 15 amino acids. This chain's CDR3 is CASSVGQTTGNEQFF. As DNA, the CDR3 is TGTGCCAGCAGTGTTGGACAGACCACAGGGAATGAGCAGTTCTTC. The entire variable domain, with the rest obtained from reference TRBV2 and TRBJ2-1, is as follows: EPEVTQTPSHQVTQMGQEVILRCVPISNHLYFYWYRQILGQKVEFLVSFYNNEISEKSEIFDDQFSVERPDGSNFTLKIRSTKLEDSAMYFCASSVGQTTGNEQFFGPGTRLTVL.

The J gene is TRBJ2-7, the V gene TRBV21-1; the D segment call TRBD1 is taken from the table without a DNA check. TRBV21-1 is annotated as a pseudogene. This CDR3 is built from 15 residues. DNA of the CDR3: TGTGCCAGCAGCAAAAATCGACAGGGGAACTACGAGCAGTACTTC. This codes for CASSKNRQGNYEQYF.

V gene TRBV19 combines with J gene TRBJ1-5, with 7 bases matching TRBD1. The CDR3 has 14 residues. J lost 7 bases, V lost 10 bases, and 13 bases had no gene match. Per the germline V gene, CDR1 is LNHDA and CDR2 is SQIVND (reference sequence). CDR3 nucleotide sequence: TGTGCCACCAAAGGGGGCACGGGAGAGCAGCCCCAGCATTTT. It is translated as CATKGGTGEQPQHF. The full variable domain, completed using reference TRBV19 and TRBJ1-5, is DGGITQSPKYLFRKEGQNVTLSCEQNLNHDAMYWYRQDPGQGLRLIYYSQIVNDFQKGDIAEGYSVSREKKESFPLTVTSAQKNPTAFYLCATKGGTGEQPQHFGDGTRLSIL.

The chain uses TRBV7-6 and TRBJ2-2; 7 bases line up with TRBD2. CDR1 and CDR2 (germline): SGHVS, FNYEAQ. CDR3 size: 16 residues. J gave up 3 bases and V 5 bases, and 9 bases lay outside the gene matches. The CDR3 protein is CASSATLADYTGELFF. As DNA, the CDR3 is TGTGCCAGCAGCGCAACTCTAGCGGACTACACCGGGGAGCTGTTTTTT.

The chain is built from TRBV19 and TRBJ1-3; D perhaps matches TRBD1 (5 bases). The CDR3 extends over 15 amino acids. The germline V gene encodes CDR1 LNHDA and CDR2 SQIVND (reference sequence). V lost 6 bases, J lost 1 base, and 13 bases lay in between. Here the CDR3 DNA reads TGTGCCAGTAGCCGGACAAATCCTTCTGGAAACACCATATATTTT. Translated, it gives CASSRTNPSGNTIYF.